This T cell receptor (beta chain) was observed in a study of blood T cell repertoires in COVID-19 (dated by TCRdb to 2020 to 2021). A note on the overall study: Samples covering the acute and convalescent phases of COVID-19 were provided by collaborators in the United States, Italy and Spain. The prospective study material was composed of cDNA or gDNA derived from T cells, B-cell-depleted T cells, or PBMCs. The dataset comprised deeply sampled blood TCRbeta repertoires from subjects exposed to, actively infected with, or recovered from COVID-19. A freely available public database, intended as a resource for researchers studying the immune response to SARS-CoV-2, is where the repertoires were released. Samples were obtained from the ongoing ImmuneRACE study (first 160 participants) and from over 1,000 subjects provided by 6 global collaborators. A de-identified subject ID, COVID-19 status, age in years and sex were almost always included in the sample metadata. Where HLA class I and class II types were available, the types were taken from metadata supplied by the sample provider, not from assay-based typing.

Taken from the germline V gene (reference sequence), the CDR1 and CDR2 loops are SEHNR and FQNEAQ. Clipping removes 2 bases from V and 2 bases from J, with 5 as the unmatched junction base count. Measured from the cysteine to the phenylalanine, the CDR3 is 17 residues long. Just CDR3 DNA is preserved here, 51 bases in frame from base 1. In the prospective study, participants were roughly 18 to 100 years old, resided in approximately 25 geographic areas of the United States, and were enrolled through a virtual design. In the prospective study, participants were assigned to cohorts based on the clinical history participants reported in a screening survey and a study questionnaire. For ImmuneRACE Cohort 3, a participant was defined as recovered based on two consecutive negative NP/OP PCR tests, clearance by a healthcare professional, or resolution of symptoms. In the prospective study, mobile phlebotomists collected whole blood, serum and a nasopharyngeal or oropharyngeal swab from each participant. Additional blood draws and questionnaires over an approximately two-month period could optionally be provided by prospective study participants. Before DNA extraction, blood samples from the prospective study were shipped at room temperature or frozen.

The immunoSEQ Assay, a bias-controlled multiplex PCR, was used to amplify TCRbeta CDR3 regions from genomic DNA. From the authors' description of their analysis: The number of nucleated cells in each sample was estimated from the amplification of reference gene primers within the assay. To quantify the absolute abundance of each unique TCRbeta CDR3 rearrangement, sequence reads were collapsed and filtered. For each sample, productive Simpson clonality was calculated as the square root of Simpson's diversity index over productive rearrangements. Sourced from immuneACCESS, this table was stored by TCRdb with only in-frame sequences that have V and J called. A share of the clones is absent; for the studies checked, an unresolved V gene accounts for under half, and the remainder has no known explanation. The V and J calls and clone size were taken over from that table, and D and trimming were inferred from the DNA. This sample lists 250,000 to 300,000 clones; 89% were detected once. Of the sample, 1.5% to 2% falls within the top ten clones.

Paper-wide results and their limitations: The amount of clinical and demographic metadata varied by source and participant and was provided uncurated.

Remarks on this clone: Its target antigen remains unknown. Base-call qualities are not available, and no considerably larger clone is one nucleotide away.

This chain joins TRBV7-9 to TRBJ2-6; TRBD1 aligns with 8 central bases. Sequenced input: PBMCs or T cells enriched from blood (not recorded which). This receptor was taken from a woman between 40 and 55 years old who had recovered from COVID-19. The CDR3 protein: CASSLNRGKAGANVLTF. The base sequence is TGTGCCAGCAGCTTAAACAGGGGGAAGGCTGGGGCCAACGTCCTGACTTTC.